This TCR beta chain was recovered during a study of blood T cell repertoires in COVID-19. On the study more broadly: Samples came from the United States, Italy and Spain, spanning acute and convalescent COVID-19. PBMCs, B-cell-depleted T cells, or T cells were the source of the cDNA or gDNA that made up the material.

Under the authors' procedure: Estimation of nucleated cell counts relied on the amplification of reference gene primers. Sequenced by immunoSEQ multiplex PCR; TCRdb stores in-frame clones only, minus some. That table supplies the V and J calls and clone size; D and trimming were determined from the DNA. The sample has about 140,000 clones, just under 80% seen once. The germline V gene has CDR1 MDHEN and CDR2 SYDVKM. The length of the CDR3 is 13 residues. Trimming took off 2 bases at V and 4 bases at J, with 6 bases between the two ends. The material sequenced was peripheral blood. This receptor was obtained from a woman aged 55-70 years with acute or convalescent COVID-19. The chain has TRBV28 and TRBJ2-1; D gene unclear. In DNA form, the CDR3 reads TGTGCCAGCAGTTTAGGGCAGTACAATGAGCAGTTCTTC. Translating it yields CASSLGQYNEQFF. The complete variable domain, with remaining parts taken from reference TRBV28 and TRBJ2-1, reads DVKVTQSSRYLVKRTGEKVFLECVQDMDHENMFWYRQDPGLGLRLIYFSYDVKMKEKGDIPEGYSVSREKKERFSLILESASTNQTSMYLCASSLGQYNEQFFGPGTRLTVL.